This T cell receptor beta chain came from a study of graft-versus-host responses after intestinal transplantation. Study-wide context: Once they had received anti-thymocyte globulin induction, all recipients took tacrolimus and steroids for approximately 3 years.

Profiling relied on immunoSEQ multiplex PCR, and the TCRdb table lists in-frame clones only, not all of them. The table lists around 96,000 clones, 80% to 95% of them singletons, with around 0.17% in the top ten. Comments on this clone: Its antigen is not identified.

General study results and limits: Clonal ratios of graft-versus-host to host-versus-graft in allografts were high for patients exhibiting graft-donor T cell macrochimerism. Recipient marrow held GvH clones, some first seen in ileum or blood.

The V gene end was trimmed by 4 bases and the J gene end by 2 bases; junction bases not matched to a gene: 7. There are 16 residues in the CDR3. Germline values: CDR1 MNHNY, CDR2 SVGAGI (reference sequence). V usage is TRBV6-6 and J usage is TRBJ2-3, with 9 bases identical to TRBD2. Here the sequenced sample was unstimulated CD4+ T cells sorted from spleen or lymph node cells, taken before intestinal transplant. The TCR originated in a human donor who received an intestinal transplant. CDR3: CASSLYSGGHTDTQYF. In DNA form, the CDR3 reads TGTGCCAGCAGTTTGTATAGCGGGGGCCACACAGATACGCAGTATTTT.